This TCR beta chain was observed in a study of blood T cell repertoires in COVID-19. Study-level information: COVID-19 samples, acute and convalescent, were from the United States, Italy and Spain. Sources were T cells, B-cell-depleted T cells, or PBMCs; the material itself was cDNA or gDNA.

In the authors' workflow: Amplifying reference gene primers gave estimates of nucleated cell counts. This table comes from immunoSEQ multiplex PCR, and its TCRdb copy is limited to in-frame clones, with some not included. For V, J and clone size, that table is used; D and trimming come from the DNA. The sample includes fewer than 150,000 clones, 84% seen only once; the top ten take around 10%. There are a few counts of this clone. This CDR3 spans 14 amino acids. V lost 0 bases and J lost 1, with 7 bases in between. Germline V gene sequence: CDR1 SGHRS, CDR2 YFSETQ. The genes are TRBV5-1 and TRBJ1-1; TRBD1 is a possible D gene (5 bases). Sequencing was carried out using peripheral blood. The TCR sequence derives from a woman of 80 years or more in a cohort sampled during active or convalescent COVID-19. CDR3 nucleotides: TGCGCCAGCAGCTTGGGAGACAGGAACACTGAAGCTTTCTTT. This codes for CASSLGDRNTEAFF.